Listed below are T cell receptor beta chains from one sample, sequenced in a study of spatial heterogeneity in lung cancer. MiXCR was run by TCRdb on the 5' RACE reads, yielding one entry per CDR3 protein. This sample carries 85,000 to 100,000 distinct CDR3 sequences, 9.5% to 15% of them seen once, and the ten largest clones take more than 40%. This specimen was PBMCs, taken at surgery. The origin of the receptors is a male donor with early-stage non-small cell lung cancer. Both conserved end residues are part of each CDR3. The D gene is left open where the match is weak. Only some rows state a clone size, as once, few, many or a class for expanded clones.

cdr3_nt	cdr3_aa	d_call	clone_size	v_call	j_call
TGTGCCAGCAGCCAAGTCGCAGGGTCGGGTGAAAAACTGTTTTTT	CASSQVAGSGEKLFF	-	once	TRBV4-2	TRBJ1-4
TGTGCCAGCTCACCAGGAGCGGGGAACACCGGGGAGCTGTTTTTT	CASSPGAGNTGELFF	-	-	TRBV18	TRBJ2-2
TGTGCCAGCAGTGAGGAGGGGGCCACTGAAGCTTTCTTT	CASSEEGATEAFF	TRBD1	-	TRBV6-1	TRBJ1-1
TGTGCCAGCAGTTTAATTCCCGGGGAGCTGTTTTTT	CASSLIPGELFF	-	few	TRBV27	TRBJ2-2
TGTGCCACCAGTGATTACGGGACCGACCGATACACCTTC	CATSDYGTDRYTF	-	few	TRBV24-1	TRBJ1-2
TGTGCCAGCAGCTTAACAGGGGGACTGTTGAATTCACCCCTCCACTTT	CASSLTGGLLNSPLHF	-	-	TRBV7-3	TRBJ1-6
TGTGCCAGCAGGTCTAGCGAGCTGCAGTACTTC	CASRSSELQYF	-	many	TRBV7-2	TRBJ2-5
TGTGCCAGCAGCTCTGGGACCGGGGTGGAAGCCCAGCATTTT	CASSSGTGVEAQHF	-	-	TRBV11-2	TRBJ1-5
TGTGCCAGCAGTTCCCCGGAAGGGAGCAATGAGCAGTTCTTC	CASSSPEGSNEQFF	-	many	TRBV28	TRBJ2-1
TGCAGTGCTAGTTCAGGCTCCCTAACCAAAAACATTCAGTACTTC	CSASSGSLTKNIQYF	-	-	TRBV20-1	TRBJ2-4
TGCAGCGTTGATTCTGTCAGGAAAGGTAGCCAGTACTTC	CSVDSVRKGSQYF	-	few	TRBV29-1	TRBJ2-5
TGTGCCAGCAGTTCATTAGCGGGGGATTCCTACAATGAGCAGTTCTTC	CASSSLAGDSYNEQFF	TRBD2	few	TRBV6-2/TRBV6-3	TRBJ2-1
TGTGCCAGCAGCTTAGTGGCGGAACATACGCAGTATTTT	CASSLVAEHTQYF	-	-	TRBV7-9	TRBJ2-3
TGTGCCAGCAGTTACGCGGTGGGCACTGAAGCTTTCTTT	CASSYAVGTEAFF	-	-	TRBV6-5	TRBJ1-1
TGTGCCAGCAGCTTGGACCCCCAAGGAAATTCACCCCTCCACTTT	CASSLDPQGNSPLHF	-	few	TRBV11-2	TRBJ1-6
TGTGCCACCAGTGATGTTCTAGCTACAGATACGCAGTATTTT	CATSDVLATDTQYF	-	many	TRBV24-1	TRBJ2-3
TGCGCCAGCAGCCAGGGACAGAATAGCAATCAGCCCCAGCATTTT	CASSQGQNSNQPQHF	TRBD1	-	TRBV5-1	TRBJ1-5
TGTGCCAGCAACGACCGGGACAGTAATGAAAAACTGTTTTTT	CASNDRDSNEKLFF	TRBD1	-	TRBV6-2/TRBV6-3	TRBJ1-4
TGCGCCAGCAGCTTGGGTCACGGGACAGGAACTAATGAAAAACTGTTTTTT	CASSLGHGTGTNEKLFF	TRBD1	few	TRBV5-1	TRBJ1-4
TGTGCCAGCAGCTCCCCCACAACCTCGAACACTGAAGCTTTCTTT	CASSSPTTSNTEAFF	-	many	TRBV5-4	TRBJ1-1
TGTGCCAGCAGTTTAAGGATCCCAGGGACTGAAGCTTTCTTT	CASSLRIPGTEAFF	-	few	TRBV12-3/TRBV12-4	TRBJ1-1
TGTGCCAGCAGCTTCGTGAGCGGGGTCCACATTCAGTACTTC	CASSFVSGVHIQYF	TRBD2	many	TRBV7-9	TRBJ2-4
TGCATTCCGTCAACCGGCCGCGAGCAGTACTTC	CIPSTGREQYF	-	-	TRBV20-1	TRBJ2-7
TGTGCCAGCAGCTCCATGGCAGGGGGACACGAGCAGTACTTC	CASSSMAGGHEQYF	TRBD1	-	TRBV7-9	TRBJ2-7
TGTGCCAGCAGCTTGCCGGCGACCGGGCAAGAGACCCAGTACTTC	CASSLPATGQETQYF	-	-	TRBV5-5	TRBJ2-5
TGTGCCAGCAGCTTAGGTTTGGGACCACTCAATAGTCGGAACACTGAAGCTTTCTTT	CASSLGLGPLNSRNTEAFF	-	few	TRBV7-6	TRBJ1-1
TGTGCCAGCTCACCACGGGAGGGCCTGAAAGATACGCAGTATTTT	CASSPREGLKDTQYF	TRBD2	few	TRBV18	TRBJ2-3
TGTGCCAGCAGCTTACCCGGGACTGAAGCTTTCTTT	CASSLPGTEAFF	-	few	TRBV7-3	TRBJ1-1
TGTGCCACCAGCGGGAACGAGTTTTCCAGGGGGCGAGGGAATCAGCCCCAGCATTTT	CATSGNEFSRGRGNQPQHF	TRBD1	few	TRBV15	TRBJ1-5
TGTGCCATCAGTGAGTCTGGGGGGCGGAATTCACCCCTCCACTTT	CAISESGGRNSPLHF	-	many	TRBV10-3	TRBJ1-6
TGCGCCAGCAGCTCCGGGCCCCCCGGGAAGACCCAGTACTTC	CASSSGPPGKTQYF	-	many	TRBV5-1	TRBJ2-5
TGTGCCTCTTCGGACTGGGGCTACGAGCAGTACTTC	CASSDWGYEQYF	-	-	TRBV10-3	TRBJ2-7
TGTGCCAGCACCCTTGGTAGGGATTCCACCATATATTTT	CASTLGRDSTIYF	-	-	TRBV12-3/TRBV12-4	TRBJ1-3
TGCGCCAGCAGCCAGGAGGGCTTCACTGAAGCTTTCTTT	CASSQEGFTEAFF	-	-	TRBV4-3	TRBJ1-1
TGTGCCAGCTCACCATCACAACAAGAGACCCAGTACTTC	CASSPSQQETQYF	-	-	TRBV18	TRBJ2-5
TGTGCCAGCAGTTTTCGGCTAGCGGGGGAGCAGTACTTC	CASSFRLAGEQYF	TRBD2	-	TRBV12-3/TRBV12-4	TRBJ2-7
TGTGCCAGCAGTGCCGGGACGCGATCCACCGGGGAGCTGTTTTTT	CASSAGTRSTGELFF	-	few	TRBV2	TRBJ2-2
TGCGCCAGCAGCCAAGGGTTGCAGTATAGCACAGATACGCAGTATTTT	CASSQGLQYSTDTQYF	-	many	TRBV4-3	TRBJ2-3
TGTGCCAGCAGTTTAAGTGCAGCAACCTATGGCTACACCTTC	CASSLSAATYGYTF	-	few	TRBV28	TRBJ1-2
TGTGCCAGCCTCCTGGTCAGACTAGCGCGCACCGGGGAGCTGTTTTTT	CASLLVRLARTGELFF	TRBD2	many	TRBV12-3/TRBV12-4	TRBJ2-2
TGCAGTGCTCCTGGACAGGGGGCGACGGGTCAGCCCCAGCATTTT	CSAPGQGATGQPQHF	TRBD1	-	TRBV20-1	TRBJ1-5
TGTGCCAGCAGCTCCCAGGTTGAAGGTGAAAAACTGTTTTTT	CASSSQVEGEKLFF	-	few	TRBV7-8	TRBJ1-4
TGTGCCAGTGGGGAACAGGGGTATCGGAACACCATATATTTT	CASGEQGYRNTIYF	TRBD1	many	TRBV25-1	TRBJ1-3
TGTGCCAGCAGTTACGCGATGACAGGGTTCACTGAAGCTTTCTTT	CASSYAMTGFTEAFF	TRBD1	many	TRBV6-6	TRBJ1-1
TGTGCCAGCAGCTCCGCCGGGACAGAAGCTTTCTTT	CASSSAGTEAFF	-	-	TRBV7-3	TRBJ1-1
TGTGCCAGCAGGGCAGGGGGCGCTAAGCCCCAGCATTTT	CASRAGGAKPQHF	TRBD1	-	TRBV12-3/TRBV12-4	TRBJ1-5
TGTGCCAGTAGTATAGATCTACTAGCGGGTAGGCAAGAGACCCAGTACTTC	CASSIDLLAGRQETQYF	TRBD2	-	TRBV19	TRBJ2-5
TGTGCCAGCAGCTTAGACCAGGGAACCAACCAGCCCCAGCATTTT	CASSLDQGTNQPQHF	-	-	TRBV7-9	TRBJ1-5
TGTGCCAGCAGTTACCTGCCGCCCGTGGAAACAGATACGCAGTATTTT	CASSYLPPVETDTQYF	-	-	TRBV6-9	TRBJ2-3
TGTGCCAGCAGCCCCAAGGTCACAGACACTGAAGCTTTCTTT	CASSPKVTDTEAFF	-	few	TRBV7-9	TRBJ1-1
TGCGCCAGCAGCAAACGGAACGGGGATACCTACGAGCAGTACTTC	CASSKRNGDTYEQYF	-	few	TRBV4-3	TRBJ2-7
TGCGCCAGCAGCCGCGGACTAGCGGTGAACACCGGGGAGCTGTTTTTT	CASSRGLAVNTGELFF	TRBD2	-	TRBV4-3	TRBJ2-2